This T cell receptor (beta chain) was captured by sequencing in a study of T cell responses to AZD1222 COVID-19 vaccine. Overall study findings and caveats: Reportedly, close to half of spike-specific TCRs are directed against unmutated variant regions. The donor group comprised mostly white British people and more females; the analysis possibly underestimated clonal diversity. Sampling captured repertoires only after the peak T cell response.

A remark on this clone: Its antigen is not known.

Clones were read by immunoSEQ multiplex PCR, and TCRdb kept only the in-frame ones, dropping some. The data contain roughly 130,000 clones, 88% of them singletons. The V and J ends lost 4 bases and 9 bases respectively, with 31 bases between them. The CDR3 has 18 amino acids. Germline CDR1 and CDR2: MNHEY and SVGEGT. This TCR came from an adult in good health. J is TRBJ2-7 and V is TRBV6-2 or TRBV6-3, with D uncertain. Material: peripheral blood, obtained on day 0 of AZD1222 vaccination. Written as DNA, the CDR3 is TGTGCCAGCAGTTCCATAAGCAGCGCGAGGTCCTTATTGTTTGGGCAGTACTTC. Its translation is CASSSISSARSLLFGQYF.